A selection of T cell receptor beta chains follows, all from one sample in a study of shared clonotypes between healthy human individuals. Sequencing used immunoSEQ multiplex PCR; TCRdb keeps in-frame clones, though not all of them. This sample carries about 1.5 million clones, roughly 98% of them seen once, and the ten largest clones take approximately 0.44%. The sample was naive CD4+ T cells sorted from blood. These receptors were taken from a man aged 25 to 45 in good health. Each CDR3 is given with its conserved first and last residue. The D gene is left open where the match is weak. Some rows mark clone size as missing; the rest say once, few, many or name a class of expanded clone.

abundance	d_gene	j_gene	v_gene	CDR3aa	CDR3nt
-	-	TRBJ2-7	TRBV11-2	CASRRRGSYEQYF	TGTGCCAGCAGAAGACGTGGCTCTTACGAGCAGTACTTC
-	TRBD1	TRBJ2-1	TRBV29-1	CSVRRDRAYNEQFF	TGCAGCGTTAGGCGGGACAGGGCCTACAATGAGCAGTTCTTC
-	-	TRBJ2-1	TRBV11-2	CASSWVYGGIKENEQFF	TGTGCCAGCAGCTGGGTGTATGGCGGGATCAAGGAAAATGAGCAGTTCTTC
-	TRBD2	TRBJ2-3	TRBV11-2	CASSLMSGRPDTQYF	TGTGCCAGCAGCTTAATGAGCGGGAGGCCAGATACGCAGTATTTT
-	-	TRBJ1-4	TRBV6-1	CASSELSGSPATNEKLFF	TGTGCCAGCAGTGAATTATCAGGCAGCCCAGCAACTAATGAAAAACTGTTTTTT
-	-	TRBJ2-1	TRBV5-1	CASSLGTLIYNEQFF	TGCGCCAGCAGCTTGGGCACACTAATCTACAATGAGCAGTTCTTC
-	-	TRBJ2-5	TRBV18	CASSGQRETQYF	TGTGCCAGCTCAGGACAGCGAGAGACCCAGTACTTC
-	-	TRBJ2-7	TRBV5-5	CASSSPEAAATYEQYF	TGTGCCAGCAGCTCGCCAGAGGCCGCAGCAACATACGAGCAGTACTTC
-	TRBD1	TRBJ2-7	TRBV5-4	CASSGQGNSYEQYF	TGTGCCAGCAGCGGACAGGGTAACTCCTACGAGCAGTACTTC
-	TRBD2	TRBJ2-1	TRBV7-9	CASSKTGGTKLF	TGTGCCAGCAGCAAGACGGGGGGGACTAAACTCTTC
once	-	TRBJ2-1	TRBV27	CASKLGPYNEQFF	TGTGCCAGCAAACTAGGTCCCTACAATGAGCAGTTCTTC
-	-	TRBJ1-4	TRBV19	CASSTLRQPLGKLFF	TGTGCCAGTAGTACTCTTAGGCAGCCTCTCGGAAAACTGTTTTTT
-	-	TRBJ2-2	TRBV30	CAWSRANTGELFF	TGTGCCTGGAGTAGGGCAAACACCGGGGAGCTGTTTTTT
once	-	TRBJ1-1	TRBV21-1	CASSPNTEAFF	TGTGCCAGCAGCCCCAACACTGAAGCTTTCTTT
-	TRBD1	TRBJ2-2	TRBV7-8	CASSRAPRGSTGELFF	TGTGCCAGCAGCCGAGCCCCCAGGGGGAGCACCGGGGAGCTGTTTTTT
-	-	TRBJ2-2	TRBV5-1	CASSYDIRNTGELFF	TGCGCCAGCAGCTATGACATCAGGAACACCGGGGAGCTGTTTTTT
-	-	TRBJ1-4	TRBV10-3	CAISEIGGGEKLFF	TGTGCCATCAGTGAGATAGGGGGTGGAGAAAAACTGTTTTTT
-	TRBD1	TRBJ2-7	TRBV4-3	CASSQPGDRGIRQYF	TGCGCCAGCAGCCAGCCGGGCGACAGGGGGATAAGGCAGTACTTC
-	TRBD1	TRBJ1-2	TRBV6-6	CASSYRGQGAVYGYTF	TGTGCCAGCAGTTACAGGGGCCAGGGGGCGGTGTATGGCTACACCTTC
once	-	TRBJ2-2	TRBV11-2	CASSLVTYTGELFF	TGTGCCAGCAGCTTAGTTACATACACCGGGGAGCTGTTTTTT
-	-	TRBJ2-3	TRBV10-3	CAISENQGHTDTQYF	TGTGCCATCAGTGAGAATCAGGGCCACACAGATACGCAGTATTTT
-	-	TRBJ1-1	TRBV6-6	CASRDQGYQNSEAFF	TGTGCCAGCAGAGATCAGGGTTACCAAAACTCGGAAGCTTTCTTT
once	TRBD2	TRBJ2-1	TRBV28	CASSSFGLGFEQFF	TGTGCCAGCAGTTCGTTTGGACTAGGGTTTGAGCAGTTCTTC
-	TRBD1	TRBJ2-7	TRBV5-1	CASSQDRGLEQYF	TGCGCCAGCAGCCAGGACAGGGGGCTCGAGCAGTACTTC
-	-	TRBJ1-1	TRBV7-9	CASSFPTPTGEAFF	TGTGCCAGCAGCTTCCCCACCCCCACAGGGGAAGCTTTCTTT
-	-	TRBJ2-2	TRBV30	CAWQGGSYTGELFF	TGTGCCTGGCAGGGGGGGTCCTACACCGGGGAGCTGTTTTTT
once	TRBD2	TRBJ2-4	TRBV2	CAGLAGEAKNIQYF	TGTGCCGGGTTAGCGGGTGAAGCCAAAAACATTCAGTACTTC
-	TRBD1	TRBJ2-7	TRBV7-9	CASSSTGASEQYF	TGTGCCAGCAGCTCGACAGGGGCTAGCGAGCAGTACTTC
-	-	TRBJ1-2	TRBV19	CASNGSGRLRSGYTF	TGTGCCAGTAACGGGTCTGGACGGCTCAGAAGTGGCTACACCTTC
-	-	TRBJ2-2	TRBV12-5	CASGYQITGELFF	TGTGCTAGTGGTTATCAGATAACCGGGGAGCTGTTTTTT
once	TRBD2	TRBJ2-7	TRBV4-3	CASSLVAGGSYEQYF	TGCGCCAGCAGCCTAGTAGCGGGGGGCTCCTACGAGCAGTACTTC
-	-	TRBJ1-2	TRBV15	CATSRDYAGQGNRYTF	TGTGCCACCAGCAGAGATTATGCGGGCCAGGGGAATCGCTACACCTTC
-	-	TRBJ1-3	TRBV5-5	CASSLAGIGSGNTIYF	TGTGCCAGCAGCTTGGCCGGCATCGGCTCTGGAAACACCATATATTTT
-	TRBD2	TRBJ2-3	TRBV27	CASRLAGLSTDTQYF	TGTGCCAGTAGACTAGCGGGACTTAGCACAGATACGCAGTATTTT
-	TRBD2	TRBJ2-7	TRBV7-2	CASSSLAGGSYEQYF	TGTGCCAGCAGCTCATTAGCGGGGGGCTCCTACGAGCAGTACTTC
-	-	TRBJ1-3	TRBV9	CASSVALDDSGNTIYF	TGTGCCAGCAGCGTAGCATTGGACGACTCTGGAAACACCATATATTTT
-	-	TRBJ1-5	TRBV5-6	CASSTRTLGDNQPQHF	TGTGCCAGCAGCACTCGGACCCTCGGCGACAATCAGCCCCAGCATTTT
-	-	TRBJ1-4	TRBV18	CASSPRTPPGEKLFF	TGTGCCAGCTCACCACGCACTCCCCCTGGGGAAAAACTGTTTTTT
-	-	TRBJ1-4	TRBV19	CASSKTNEKLFF	TGTGCCAGTAGTAAAACTAATGAAAAACTGTTTTTT
-	-	TRBJ2-5	TRBV5-1	CASSSGNRAEETQYF	TGCGCCAGCAGCTCGGGGAATCGAGCGGAAGAGACCCAGTACTTC
-	TRBD2	TRBJ2-1	TRBV5-1	CASSPYGGERYNEQFF	TGCGCCAGCAGCCCCTATGGGGGGGAGCGCTACAATGAGCAGTTCTTC
-	-	TRBJ2-7	TRBV21-1	CASSQDYLSSYEQYF	TGTGCCAGCAGCCAGGACTATTTGAGCTCCTACGAGCAGTACTTC
once	-	TRBJ1-2	TRBV2	CASSRGKGYGYTF	TGTGCCAGCAGTAGGGGTAAAGGTTATGGCTACACCTTC
-	-	TRBJ1-5	TRBV4-2	CASSQDGAYVDQPQHF	TGTGCCAGCAGCCAAGACGGGGCCTACGTTGATCAGCCCCAGCATTTT
-	-	TRBJ2-7	TRBV6-1	CASSEPGGGAYEQYF	TGTGCCAGCAGTGAACCTGGAGGGGGTGCCTACGAGCAGTACTTC
-	TRBD1	TRBJ1-4	TRBV7-9	CASSNFGQGATNEKLFF	TGTGCCAGCAGCAACTTTGGACAGGGGGCAACTAATGAAAAACTGTTTTTT
-	-	TRBJ1-5	TRBV30	CAWSVPGTLRIQPQHF	TGTGCCTGGAGTGTCCCCGGGACATTGAGAATCCAGCCCCAGCATTTT
-	-	TRBJ1-3	TRBV30	CAWRAGLAGNTIYF	TGTGCCTGGAGAGCAGGTCTAGCTGGAAACACCATATATTTT
-	-	TRBJ2-5	TRBV5-1	CASSLMRGGETQYF	TGCGCCAGCAGCTTGATGAGGGGCGGGGAGACCCAGTACTTC
-	-	TRBJ2-7	TRBV7-3	CASSLWGTREQYF	TGTGCCAGCAGCTTATGGGGGACTCGCGAGCAGTACTTC
-	-	TRBJ2-3	TRBV7-2	CASSFGHTDTQYF	TGTGCCAGCAGCTTCGGGCACACAGATACGCAGTATTTT
-	-	TRBJ2-1	TRBV18	CASSPMGAASVSYSYNEQFF	TGTGCCAGCTCACCAATGGGAGCCGCCTCAGTTAGCTATTCCTACAATGAGCAGTTCTTC
-	TRBD1	TRBJ2-2	TRBV29-1	CSVEDPLGQAHTGELFF	TGCAGCGTTGAAGACCCCTTGGGACAGGCGCACACCGGGGAGCTGTTTTTT
once	TRBD2	TRBJ2-1	TRBV5-1	CASRTSGSAGLEQFF	TGCGCCAGCAGGACTAGCGGGAGCGCAGGGCTTGAGCAGTTCTTC
once	TRBD1	TRBJ1-2	TRBV2	CASSDKWTGIFYGYTF	TGTGCCAGCAGTGATAAGTGGACAGGAATTTTCTATGGCTACACCTTC
-	TRBD2	TRBJ2-7	TRBV5-1	CASSPGTSGTLYEQYF	TGCGCCAGCAGCCCTGGGACTAGCGGGACCCTCTACGAGCAGTACTTC
-	TRBD1	TRBJ2-2	TRBV30	CAWRDRKNTGELFF	TGTGCCTGGAGGGACAGGAAGAACACCGGGGAGCTGTTTTTT
-	-	TRBJ2-2	TRBV9	CASSVGVDDTGELFF	TGTGCCAGCAGCGTAGGTGTTGATGACACCGGGGAGCTGTTTTTT